These 31 T cell receptor beta chains share one sample of origin, sequenced in a study of post-analysis software for immune sequencing data. Study results and caveats: Among several TRBV segments more frequent in patients than controls were TRBV5-6, TRBV5-1 and TRBV20-1.

Their antigen targets remain unknown. The library was made from cDNA and included unique molecular identifiers. A single record per CDR3 protein comes from TCRdb applying MiXCR to the PCR reads. The sample lists 350,000 to 500,000 distinct CDR3 sequences, 39% occurring once. Source material: blood. Every receptor here comes from a girl aged 2 to 10 with multiple sclerosis.

J is TRBJ2-5 and V is TRBV7-8, with D tentatively TRBD2 (6 bases). The CDR3 runs 14 residues. V lost 5 bases and J 1 base, leaving 11 bases between the germline ends. Looked up from germline, CDR1 is SGHVS and CDR2 is FQNEAQ. The CDR3 DNA sequence: TGTGCCAGCAGCGCGGGACGGTCCCAAGAGACCCAGTACTTC. Translation: CASSAGRSQETQYF.

This clonotype was seen only a few times. The V call is TRBV6-5, the J call TRBJ2-7; D may be TRBD1 (6 bases). Germline V gene lookup returns CDR1 MNHEY and CDR2 SVGAGI. V gave up 0 bases and J gave up 5 bases, with 11 bases separating them. This CDR3 has 14 amino acids. CDR3 nucleotides: TGTGCCAGCAGTTACTCGGGACACAGCCACGAGCAGTACTTC. It is translated as CASSYSGHSHEQYF.

This sequence joins TRBV5-1 and TRBJ2-1; D is perhaps TRBD2 (6 bases). The V end was cut by 7 bases, the J end by 8 bases, with 19 bases between. Per the germline V gene, CDR1 is SGHRS and CDR2 is YFSETQ. This CDR3 comprises 14 residues. The CDR3 bases are TGCGCCAGCCCCCGGGGGTGCGGACACGATGAGCAGTTCTTC. It translates to CASPRGCGHDEQFF.

This clonotype was seen once. This rearrangement joins TRBV28 to TRBJ1-2; D is unresolved. CDR3 length: 12 amino acids. V lost 3 bases and J 5 bases, leaving 7 bases between the germline ends. The germline V gene has CDR1 MDHEN and CDR2 SYDVKM. The CDR3 region is CASSFKGYGYTF. Here the CDR3 DNA reads TGTGCCAGCAGTTTTAAGGGATATGGCTACACCTTC.

The gene calls are TRBV10-3 and TRBJ2-7; either TRBD1 or TRBD2 may fit D (6 bases each). V was pared by 7 bases and J by 7 bases, with 23 bases between. Germline loops: CDR1 ENHRY, CDR2 SYGVKD. The CDR3 is made up of 15 amino acids. This CDR3 is CAITRGTGAADEQYF. The CDR3 nucleotides are TGTGCCATCACTAGGGGGACTGGGGCAGCCGATGAGCAGTACTTC.

This chain uses TRBV20-1 with TRBJ1-4; D is possibly TRBD1 (5 bases). CDR1 is DFQATT and CDR2 is SNEGSKA in the germline V gene (reference sequence). This CDR3 has 13 amino acids. Trimming left V 5 bases short and J 6 bases short, with 13 bases between. The CDR3 DNA follows: TGCAGTGCTCTCGGGACTGCGGATGAAAAACTGTTTTTT. It is translated as CSALGTADEKLFF.

V and J are TRBV5-1 and TRBJ1-1; D is ambiguous. Trimming cost V 4 bases and J 1 base, with 17 bases left between them. Germline V gives CDR1 SGHRS, CDR2 YFSETQ. The CDR3 sequence is 16 residues long. The CDR3 region has the DNA TGCGCCAGCAGCACGGACGCCCGCACTTGGAACACTGAAGCTTTCTTT. Its protein is CASSTDARTWNTEAFF. The entire variable domain, with the rest obtained from reference TRBV5-1 and TRBJ1-1, is as follows: KAGVTQTPRYLIKTRGQQVTLSCSPISGHRSVSWYQQTPGQGLQFLFEYFSETQRNKGNFPGRFSGRQFSNSRSEMNVSTLELGDSALYLCASSTDARTWNTEAFFGQGTRLTVV.

There are a few counts of this clonotype. This rearrangement joins TRBV11-2 to TRBJ2-1; D call uncertain. The germline gives CDR1 SGHAT, CDR2 FQNNGV. The V end lost 1 base, the J end lost 7 bases, and 5 bases lay between the germline ends. The CDR3 length is 12 residues. This CDR3 reads CASSLVRNEQFF. For the CDR3, the DNA is TGTGCCAGCAGCTTAGTAAGGAATGAGCAGTTCTTC.

This clonotype was detected a few times. The chain links TRBV20-1 to TRBJ1-2; no firm D call. The CDR3 runs to 14 residues. Trimming took off 2 bases at V and 0 bases at J, with 10 bases between the two ends. Germline CDR1 DFQATT, CDR2 SNEGSKA (reference sequence). The CDR3 is CSARRADSNYGYTF. CDR3 DNA sequence: TGCAGTGCTAGAAGGGCCGACTCTAACTATGGCTACACCTTC.

This clonotype was observed a handful of times. This chain joins TRBV12-3 or TRBV12-4 and TRBJ2-5, with TRBD2 as a possible D gene (7 bases). Trimming took 2 bases from V and 5 from J, leaving 12 bases between them. The CDR3 contains 14 residues. The CDR3 is CASSLPGGGETQYF. CDR3 sequence (DNA): TGTGCCAGCAGTTTACCGGGGGGCGGGGAGACCCAGTACTTC.

This clonotype was counted a few times. The chain links TRBV28 to TRBJ2-5, with unresolved D. Germline CDR1 reads MDHEN; CDR2 reads SYDVKM. V was cut by 3 bases and J by 1 base, with 9 bases left in between. This CDR3 has 14 residues. The CDR3 DNA sequence: TGTGCCAGCAGTTTCGAGATCGCCCAAGAGACCCAGTACTTC. Its translation is CASSFEIAQETQYF.

This clonotype occurred a few times. The rearrangement links TRBV4-3 to TRBJ2-7; a weak D match, TRBD2 (7 bases). Germline V gives CDR1 LGHNA, CDR2 YSLEER. V was pared by 1 base and J by 3 bases, with 13 bases between. CDR3 size: 15 residues. CDR3 DNA sequence: TGCGCCAGCAGCCAAGCCCGGGGGGCAGGCTACGAGCAGTACTTC. Translating gives CASSQARGAGYEQYF.

This clonotype was detected only a few times. This chain joins TRBV6-5 and TRBJ1-2, with a tentative D call TRBD1 (6 bases). The CDR3 sequence is 15 residues long. The germline V gene encodes CDR1 MNHEY and CDR2 SVGAGI. V was cut by 6 bases and J by 0 bases, with 14 bases left in between. The CDR3 DNA reads as TGTGCCAGCAGAAGACAGGTCTTTCCTAACTATGGCTACACCTTC. This gives the protein CASRRQVFPNYGYTF.

The chain couples TRBV5-5 to TRBJ1-5; 10 nucleotides match TRBD1. V lost 4 bases, J lost 6 bases, and 4 bases stayed unmatched. The CDR3 loop spans 14 amino acids. Germline CDR1 and CDR2: SGHKS and YYEKEE (reference sequence). The CDR3: CASSLWTGGQPQHF. CDR3 sequence (DNA): TGTGCCAGCAGCCTATGGACAGGGGGTCAGCCCCAGCATTTT.

The gene calls are TRBV25-1 and TRBJ1-1; D is ambiguous. The CDR3 is 14 amino acids. Germline V gives CDR1 MGHDK, CDR2 SYGVNS. V lost 4 bases and J 3 bases, leaving 12 bases between the germline ends. The CDR3 nucleotides are TGTGCCAGCAGTGGAGTCCACCCGGACACTGAAGCTTTCTTT. This sequence encodes CASSGVHPDTEAFF.

The chain couples TRBV28 to TRBJ2-7; 9 bases line up with TRBD2. The CDR3 length is 15 residues. Trimming removed 6 bases from V and 5 bases from J; junction bases left unmatched: 11. Per germline, CDR1 MDHEN and CDR2 SYDVKM. The CDR3 coding sequence is TGTGCCAGCAGACCCGGGACTAGCAGGAGTCACGAGCAGTACTTC. Translating it yields CASRPGTSRSHEQYF.

The CDR3 region has the DNA TGTGCCAGCAATCTTCGCCTGAATCAGCCCCAGCATTTT. This gives the protein CASNLRLNQPQHF. The J gene is TRBJ1-5, the V gene TRBV6-2 or TRBV6-3; D uncertain. V lost 7 bases to trimming and J lost 4 bases, with 11 bases between them. CDR1 and CDR2 from the germline V gene are MNHEY and SVGEGT. This CDR3 has 13 amino acids.

The chain is built from TRBV5-1 and TRBJ1-4, with TRBD1 as a possible D gene (6 bases). The CDR3 sequence is 15 residues long. V was shortened by 2 bases and J by 11 bases, with 19 bases between the two germline ends. Looked up from germline, CDR1 is SGHRS and CDR2 is YFSETQ. The CDR3 loop reads CASSLVGQGLSKLFF. The DNA for the CDR3 is TGCGCCAGCAGCTTAGTGGGACAAGGCCTTTCGAAACTGTTTTTT.

J is TRBJ2-1 and V is TRBV20-1; 12 positions match TRBD1. J was trimmed by 7 bases and V by 3 bases; bases with no gene match: 10. Germline V gene lookup returns CDR1 DFQATT and CDR2 SNEGSKA (reference sequence). The CDR3 is 16 amino acids. CDR3 region: CSARPLGDRGHNEQFF. For the CDR3, the DNA is TGCAGTGCTAGGCCCCTCGGGGACAGGGGGCATAATGAGCAGTTCTTC.

This clonotype was found a few times. The chain couples TRBV20-1 to TRBJ1-6, with unresolved D. This CDR3 contains 12 residues. The V gene's germline CDR1 is DFQATT and CDR2 SNEGSKA (reference sequence). The V and J ends lost 3 bases and 14 bases respectively, with 14 bases between them. CDR3 nucleotides: TGCAGTGCTAGCCCGGACCTCTGGACCCTCCACTTT. Translating it yields CSASPDLWTLHF.

The V and J genes are TRBV25-1 and TRBJ2-7; D ambiguous. The CDR3 consists of 14 residues. V lost 2 bases and J 3 bases, leaving 11 bases between the germline ends. The germline gives CDR1 MGHDK, CDR2 SYGVNS. The CDR3 protein is CASSEHRLGYEQYF. The CDR3, as DNA: TGTGCCAGCAGTGAACACCGTCTTGGCTACGAGCAGTACTTC.

The J gene is TRBJ2-5, the V gene TRBV27, with D possibly matching TRBD2 (6 bases). The CDR3 runs 13 residues. V lost 3 bases to trimming and J lost 11 bases, with 16 bases between them. The germline V gene has CDR1 MNHEY and CDR2 SMNVEV (reference sequence). CDR3 amino acids: CASSLLGFREQYF. The DNA for the CDR3 is TGTGCCAGCAGTTTGTTGGGGTTTCGGGAGCAGTACTTC.

J is TRBJ1-2 and V is TRBV15; TRBD1 agrees at 10 bases. Germline V gives CDR1 LNHNV, CDR2 YYDKDF (reference sequence). V lost 4 bases to trimming and J lost 8 bases; unmatched junction nucleotides: 4. CDR3 length: 13 residues. The CDR3 nucleotides are TGTGCCACCAGCACCGGGACAGGGGACGGCTACACCTTC. Its translation: CATSTGTGDGYTF.

A few counts support this clonotype. CDR3 bases: TGTGCCAGCAGCTTAGGACTAGAAAGAGGCACAGATACGCAGTATTTT. Translation gives CASSLGLERGTDTQYF. V is TRBV7-8 and J is TRBJ2-3, with D possibly matching TRBD2 (6 bases). The CDR3 covers 16 residues. CDR1 and CDR2 (germline): SGHVS, FQNEAQ. The germline V and J ends were trimmed by 1 base and 1 base, with 12 bases remaining between them. Variable domain in full (rest from reference TRBV7-8 and TRBJ2-3): GAGVSQSPRYKVAKRGQDVALRCDPISGHVSLFWYQQALGQGPEFLTYFQNEAQLDKSGLPSDRFFAERPEGSVSTLKIQRTQQEDSAVYLCASSLGLERGTDTQYFGPGTRLTVL.

This clonotype was seen repeatedly, ten times or more. V is TRBV28 and J is TRBJ2-7; the D gene is possibly TRBD2 (5 bases). This CDR3 is 15 amino acids long. Looked up from germline, CDR1 is MDHEN and CDR2 is SYDVKM. The V end was cut by 1 base, the J end by 2 bases, with 12 bases between. CDR3 in DNA: TGTGCCAGCAGTTTATCAGTGGGAGTTCCCTACGAGCAGTACTTC. Protein: CASSLSVGVPYEQYF.

This clonotype occurred a few times. The V and J genes are TRBV12-3 or TRBV12-4 and TRBJ1-2, with D unresolved. The CDR3 is 13 residues long. V lost 7 bases, J lost 4 bases, and 13 bases lay in between. This CDR3 reads CASTLGWPYGYTF. CDR3 coding DNA: TGTGCCAGCACTCTAGGGTGGCCCTATGGCTACACCTTC.

J is TRBJ1-1 and V is TRBV20-1; 8 bases agree with TRBD1. J lost 0 bases, V lost 5 bases, and 5 bases had no gene match. This CDR3 has 14 residues. The germline V gene encodes CDR1 DFQATT and CDR2 SNEGSKA (reference sequence). CDR3 residues: CSASGQAVNTEAFF. The CDR3 DNA follows: TGCAGTGCTTCGGGACAGGCCGTGAACACTGAAGCTTTCTTT.

This clonotype was seen more than once but under ten times. This sequence joins TRBV20-1 and TRBJ1-5; tentative D call: TRBD1 (6 bases). The CDR3 totals 18 residues. The germline V and J ends were trimmed by 0 bases and 0 bases, with 18 bases remaining between them. Germline CDR1 DFQATT, CDR2 SNEGSKA (reference sequence). The DNA of the CDR3 is TGCAGTGCTAGAGATATGGCCAGGGGCGATTATAGCAATCAGCCCCAGCATTTT. This gives the protein CSARDMARGDYSNQPQHF.

This clonotype was found once. The V and J genes are TRBV28 and TRBJ2-3; TRBD2 aligns across 8 bases. CDR3 size: 16 residues. The trim removed 6 bases at V and 4 bases at J, leaving 12 bases unmatched. CDR1 is MDHEN, CDR2 SYDVKM, per germline. The CDR3 here is CASSATSGYLADTQYF. The DNA for the CDR3 is TGTGCCAGCAGCGCCACTAGCGGCTACTTGGCAGATACGCAGTATTTT.

This clonotype was seen a handful of times. The chain links TRBV20-1 to TRBJ2-1; D is perhaps TRBD1 or TRBD2 (5 bases each). The CDR3 totals 15 residues. Deletions cut 6 bases from V and 5 bases from J, with 20 bases between. Germline V CDR1 and CDR2: DFQATT, SNEGSKA (reference sequence). The chain's CDR3 is CSASAGAPQHNEQFF. In nucleotides, the CDR3 is TGCAGTGCATCTGCCGGGGCCCCCCAACACAATGAGCAGTTCTTC.

This clonotype was detected only a few times. The genes are TRBV7-2 and TRBJ2-3; the D gene is possibly TRBD1 (6 bases). V was clipped by 4 bases and J by 2 bases, with 10 bases between them. The CDR3 covers 14 residues. Germline-derived CDR1 and CDR2 are SGHTA and FQGNSA. The CDR3 DNA reads as TGTGCCAGCAGCTCCGGACAGTTCACAGATACGCAGTATTTT. Protein product: CASSSGQFTDTQYF.